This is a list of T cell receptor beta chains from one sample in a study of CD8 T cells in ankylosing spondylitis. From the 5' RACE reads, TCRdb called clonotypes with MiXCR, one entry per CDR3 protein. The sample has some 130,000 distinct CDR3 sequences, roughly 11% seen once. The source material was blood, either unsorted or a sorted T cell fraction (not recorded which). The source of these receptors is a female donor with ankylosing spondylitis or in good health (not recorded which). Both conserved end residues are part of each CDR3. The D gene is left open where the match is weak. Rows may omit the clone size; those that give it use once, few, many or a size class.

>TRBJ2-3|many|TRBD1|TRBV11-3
TGTGCCAGCGGGACAGGGCCATTTGATACGCAGTATTTT
CASGTGPFDTQYF
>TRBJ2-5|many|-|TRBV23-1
TGCGCCAGCAGTCCGAGCGGTGGGGAGACCCAGTACTTC
CASSPSGGETQYF
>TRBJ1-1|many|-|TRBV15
TGTGCCACCAGCAGAGTTCCGGGGGCGATTCTGGCTTTCTTT
CATSRVPGAILAFF
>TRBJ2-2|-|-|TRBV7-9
TGTGCCAGCAGCTTCGCCGCCGGGGAGCTGTTTTTT
CASSFAAGELFF
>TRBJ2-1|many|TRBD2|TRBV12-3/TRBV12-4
TGTGCCAGCAGTTTTTTGGTTGGTGGGAGGGGAGTCTACAATGAGCAGTTCTTC
CASSFLVGGRGVYNEQFF
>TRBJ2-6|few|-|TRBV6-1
TGTGCCAGCAGTCTTCGACCGGGGGCGACGGGGGCCAACGTCCTGACTTTC
CASSLRPGATGANVLTF
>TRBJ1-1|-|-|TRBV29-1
TGCAGCGTCCAGGGGAACACTGAAGCTTTCTTT
CSVQGNTEAFF
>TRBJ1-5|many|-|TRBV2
TGTGCCAGCAGCGACCTGCGAAATCAGCCCCAGCATTTT
CASSDLRNQPQHF
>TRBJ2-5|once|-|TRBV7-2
TGTGCCAGCAGCTTAACCCTCCTACAAGAGACCCAGTACTTC
CASSLTLLQETQYF
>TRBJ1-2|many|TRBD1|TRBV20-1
TGCAGTGCACCGGGACAGAGCTATGGCTACACCTTC
CSAPGQSYGYTF
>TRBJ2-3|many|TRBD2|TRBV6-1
TGTGCCAGCTCTCTAGCGGGGGAGAGAGATACGCAGTATTTT
CASSLAGERDTQYF
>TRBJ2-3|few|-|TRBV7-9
TGTGCCAGCAGCCGCGAAGGGGTCGCAGATACGCAGTATTTT
CASSREGVADTQYF
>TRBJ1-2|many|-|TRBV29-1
TGCAGCGTTGAGGGCAGGGGAAGATATGGCTACACCTTC
CSVEGRGRYGYTF
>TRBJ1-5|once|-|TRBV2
TGTGCCTACAGTGGGGACGGTAATCAGCCCCAGCATTTT
CAYSGDGNQPQHF